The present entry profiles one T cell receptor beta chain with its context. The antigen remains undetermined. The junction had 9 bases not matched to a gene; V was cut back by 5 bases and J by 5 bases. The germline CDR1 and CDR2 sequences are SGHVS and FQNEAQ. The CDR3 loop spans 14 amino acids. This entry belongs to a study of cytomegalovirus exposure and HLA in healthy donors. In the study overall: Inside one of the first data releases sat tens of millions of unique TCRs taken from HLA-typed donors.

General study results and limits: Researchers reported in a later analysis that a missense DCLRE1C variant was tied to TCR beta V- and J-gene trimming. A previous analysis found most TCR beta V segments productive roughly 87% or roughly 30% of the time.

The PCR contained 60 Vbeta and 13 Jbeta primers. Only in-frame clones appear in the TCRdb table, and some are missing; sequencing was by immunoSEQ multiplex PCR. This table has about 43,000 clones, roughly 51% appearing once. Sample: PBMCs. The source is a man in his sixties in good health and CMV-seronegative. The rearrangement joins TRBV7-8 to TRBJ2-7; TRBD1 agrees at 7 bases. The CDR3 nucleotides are TGTGCCAGCAGCCCGACAGGGAGATTAAACGAGCAGTACTTC. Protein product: CASSPTGRLNEQYF.